These 21 T cell receptor beta chains were all obtained from the same sample, sequenced in a study of T-cell reconstitution after alpha-beta-depleted transplantation in children. Unique molecular identifiers were used to barcode this TCRbeta library. In TCRdb, the PCR reads were re-called with MiXCR into one record per CDR3 protein. The table includes about 980,000 distinct CDR3 sequences, 25% to 35% detected once. Material: PBMCs, mostly from graft donor cells, obtained 360 days after TCRalphabeta/CD19-depleted stem cell transplant. The receptors derive from a boy younger than two who had a stem cell transplant for SCID, so the T cells may come from the graft donor.

This clonotype was found once. V gene TRBV2 combines with J gene TRBJ1-2, with 10 bases fitting TRBD1. CDR3 length equals 15 residues. V lost 3 bases, J lost 5 bases, and 6 bases stayed unmatched. Germline CDR1 SNHLY, CDR2 FYNNEI. CDR3 nucleotides: TGTGCCAGCAGTGAGTCCGGGACAGGGGATTATGGCTACACCTTC. Protein sequence: CASSESGTGDYGYTF.

V gene TRBV4-1 combines with J gene TRBJ1-6, with D possibly TRBD1 on 5 matching bases. With 1 base removed from V and 9 bases from J, the gap between germline ends came to 22 bases. The V gene's germline CDR1 is MGHRA and CDR2 YSYEKL. The CDR3 is 18 residues long. This CDR3 reads CASSQGGRWLGRSSPLHF. The CDR3 DNA sequence: TGCGCCAGCAGCCAAGGGGGACGATGGCTAGGGAGGAGTTCACCCCTCCACTTT.

The chain recombines TRBV25-1 with TRBJ2-5; D possibly corresponds to TRBD1 (6 bases). The germline gives CDR1 MGHDK, CDR2 SYGVNS. Trimming stripped 1 base from V and 4 bases from J, with 16 bases between. The CDR3 covers 16 residues. CDR3 nucleotide sequence: TGTGCCAGCAGTGAATCCAACAGGGAGTCGGCAGAGACCCAGTACTTC. Translating gives CASSESNRESAETQYF.

This chain links TRBV20-1 with TRBJ2-3; the D is unclear. CDR3 length: 13 amino acids. V was clipped by 0 bases and J by 2 bases, with 6 bases between them. CDR1 and CDR2 from the germline V gene are DFQATT and SNEGSKA (reference sequence). The CDR3 protein is CSAREVVTDTQYF. The CDR3 DNA reads as TGCAGTGCTAGAGAGGTGGTCACAGATACGCAGTATTTT.

The chain has TRBV7-3 and TRBJ2-4; tentative D call: TRBD2 (7 bases). Looked up from germline, CDR1 is SGHTA and CDR2 is FQGTGA. The CDR3 sequence is 18 residues long. V lost 0 bases to trimming and J lost 6 bases, with 21 bases between them. The CDR3 nucleotides are TGTGCCAGCAGCTTAACGGGGGGGGCTGGGGACCGCGGAAACATTCAGTACTTC. Its protein product is CASSLTGGAGDRGNIQYF.

The V call is TRBV6-5, the J call TRBJ2-3; D not resolved. This CDR3 has 15 amino acids. V was trimmed by 2 bases and J by 2 bases, leaving 11 bases between them. Germline values: CDR1 MNHEY, CDR2 SVGAGI. DNA of the CDR3: TGTGCCAGCAGTTACCTCCAACTTCCCACAGATACGCAGTATTTT. It codes for CASSYLQLPTDTQYF.

The V and J genes are TRBV20-1 and TRBJ2-3; D possibly uses TRBD1 or TRBD2 (5 bases each). V lost 1 base, J lost 2 bases, and 13 bases lay in between. CDR3 length: 15 amino acids. Germline CDR1 reads DFQATT; CDR2 reads SNEGSKA (reference sequence). CDR3 DNA sequence: TGCAGTGCTAGAGTGGGACGGAGGACCACAGATACGCAGTATTTT. Protein: CSARVGRRTTDTQYF.

This clonotype has more than one count but fewer than ten. The chain has TRBV28 and TRBJ1-2, with D possibly matching TRBD1 (5 bases). The V gene's germline CDR1 is MDHEN and CDR2 SYDVKM. This CDR3 is 13 amino acids long. The V and J ends lost 6 bases and 6 bases respectively, with 14 bases between them. The CDR3 DNA is TGTGCCAGCAGACCGCAGGGATGGCATGGCTACACCTTC. Amino acids: CASRPQGWHGYTF.

This clonotype was seen a handful of times. The chain has TRBV4-1 and TRBJ2-7, with D perhaps matching TRBD1 or TRBD2 (5 bases each). V lost 7 bases to trimming and J lost 5 bases, with 9 bases between them. The CDR3 covers 11 residues. Germline V CDR1 and CDR2: MGHRA, YSYEKL. DNA for the CDR3: TGCGCCAGCAAGCAGGGAGACGAGCAGTACTTC. It is translated as CASKQGDEQYF.

This sequence joins TRBV12-3 or TRBV12-4 and TRBJ2-5; the D gene is possibly TRBD2 (6 bases). CDR3 length: 15 amino acids. Trimming removed 4 bases at V and 0 bases at J, with 12 bases between. DNA for the CDR3: TGTGCCAGCAGTTCGGGACTGGGGAACCAAGAGACCCAGTACTTC. Its translation is CASSSGLGNQETQYF.

Only a few counts were recorded for this clonotype. The chain couples TRBV12-3 or TRBV12-4 to TRBJ2-2; a possible D gene is TRBD2 (6 bases). Trimming pared 2 bases from V and 2 bases from J, leaving 12 bases between. CDR3 length: 16 residues. CDR3: CASSLTEGLNTGELFF. The CDR3 DNA follows: TGTGCCAGCAGTTTAACGGAGGGGCTCAACACCGGGGAGCTGTTTTTT.

The CDR3 coding sequence is TGTGCCAGCAGTGACTCGACAGGGTTATCCGGGGAGCTGTTTTTT. Translating it yields CASSDSTGLSGELFF. The rearrangement uses TRBV6-4 and TRBJ2-2; 7 nucleotides agree with TRBD1. The germline V gene has CDR1 MRHNA and CDR2 SNTAGT. V trimming: 0 bases; J trimming: 6 bases; junction bases outside the gene matches: 4. This CDR3 comprises 15 residues.

This clonotype was seen more than once but under ten times. V and J are TRBV12-3 or TRBV12-4 and TRBJ1-2; 8 bases are a match to TRBD1. The CDR3 totals 16 residues. The ends lost 6 bases at V and 5 bases at J; junction bases unmatched: 14. The CDR3, as DNA: TGTGCCAGCAGCAAAGGCGGCCAGGGGGCAGGGTATGGCTACACCTTC. Translating gives CASSKGGQGAGYGYTF.

This chain joins TRBV15 and TRBJ2-3; 15 bases agree with TRBD2. Germline CDR1 is LNHNV and CDR2 is YYDKDF (reference sequence). J was trimmed by 2 bases and V by 1 base; bases with no gene match: 10. The CDR3 totals 20 residues. The CDR3 is CATSRGWTSGGAWDTDTQYF. The CDR3 coding sequence is TGTGCCACCAGCAGAGGATGGACTAGCGGGGGGGCCTGGGACACAGATACGCAGTATTTT.

The chain combines TRBV12-3 or TRBV12-4 with TRBJ2-3, with a weak D call TRBD1 (6 bases). V lost 5 bases and J 4 bases, leaving 16 bases between the germline ends. CDR3 length: 15 amino acids. The CDR3 here is CASSPLQGKADTQYF. The CDR3 region has the DNA TGTGCCAGCAGTCCCCTCCAGGGGAAGGCAGATACGCAGTATTTT.

The chain has TRBV7-9 and TRBJ2-1; D gene unclear. Germline CDR1 and CDR2: SEHNR and FQNEAQ (reference sequence). Trimming left V 4 bases short and J 2 bases short, with 15 bases between. This CDR3 is 16 amino acids long. The CDR3 sequence is CASSSLWAEPYNEQFF. The CDR3 DNA reads as TGTGCCAGCAGCTCCCTGTGGGCCGAACCCTACAATGAGCAGTTCTTC. Using reference TRBV7-9 and TRBJ2-1 for the parts outside the CDR3, the full variable domain is DTGVSQNPRHKITKRGQNVTFRCDPISEHNRLYWYRQTLGQGPEFLTYFQNEAQLEKSRLLSDRFSAERPKGSFSTLEIQRTEQGDSAMYLCASSSLWAEPYNEQFFGPGTRLTVL.

The sample holds a few counts of this clonotype. The chain joins TRBV7-2 to TRBJ2-2, with a weak D call TRBD2 (6 bases). Germline lookup yields CDR1 SGHTA and CDR2 FQGNSA. The V gene lost 5 bases and the J gene lost 3 bases, with 16 bases spanning the gap. The CDR3 consists of 16 residues. The CDR3 DNA is TGTGCCAGCAGCCCGTGGAGGGGCGCGGACACCGGGGAGCTGTTTTTT. It specifies CASSPWRGADTGELFF.

The chain links TRBV20-1 to TRBJ1-1; unclear D gene. V dropped 2 bases and J dropped 10 bases, with 23 bases sitting between them. Germline values: CDR1 DFQATT, CDR2 SNEGSKA (reference sequence). The CDR3 sequence is 15 residues long. The CDR3 reads CSARSADRVLVTAFF. In nucleotides, the CDR3 is TGCAGTGCTAGAAGCGCCGACCGCGTTCTGGTTACAGCTTTCTTT.

In this sample, this clonotype turned up a few times. The rearrangement links TRBV12-3 or TRBV12-4 to TRBJ2-7, with TRBD1 matching 8 bases. The length of the CDR3 is 13 residues. V shed 6 bases, J shed 5 bases, and the junction held 6 bases outside the gene matches. CDR3 coding DNA: TGTGCCAGCAGACGGACAGGGCCCCACGAGCAGTACTTC. It is translated as CASRRTGPHEQYF.

This clonotype was counted a few times. The chain carries TRBV20-1 and TRBJ1-4; TRBD1 aligns across 7 bases. Germline assignment: CDR1 DFQATT and CDR2 SNEGSKA (reference sequence). V was clipped by 0 bases and J by 8 bases; unmatched bases: 6. The CDR3 spans 14 residues. The DNA for the CDR3 is TGCAGTGCTAGAGATCAGGGGGGCAACGAAAAACTGTTTTTT. It specifies CSARDQGGNEKLFF.

Comment on this clonotype: The CDR3 does not end in the conserved phenylalanine or tryptophan, so this is likely a read error. The chain recombines TRBV5-1 with TRBJ1-2; weak D call: TRBD1 (6 bases). This CDR3 has 14 amino acids. Trimming stripped 2 bases from V and 7 bases from J, with 15 bases between. The V gene's germline CDR1 is SGHRS and CDR2 YFSETQ. The CDR3: CASSFLPGTFGYTS. For the CDR3, the DNA is TGCGCCAGCAGCTTTCTCCCCGGGACATTTGGCTACACCTCC.